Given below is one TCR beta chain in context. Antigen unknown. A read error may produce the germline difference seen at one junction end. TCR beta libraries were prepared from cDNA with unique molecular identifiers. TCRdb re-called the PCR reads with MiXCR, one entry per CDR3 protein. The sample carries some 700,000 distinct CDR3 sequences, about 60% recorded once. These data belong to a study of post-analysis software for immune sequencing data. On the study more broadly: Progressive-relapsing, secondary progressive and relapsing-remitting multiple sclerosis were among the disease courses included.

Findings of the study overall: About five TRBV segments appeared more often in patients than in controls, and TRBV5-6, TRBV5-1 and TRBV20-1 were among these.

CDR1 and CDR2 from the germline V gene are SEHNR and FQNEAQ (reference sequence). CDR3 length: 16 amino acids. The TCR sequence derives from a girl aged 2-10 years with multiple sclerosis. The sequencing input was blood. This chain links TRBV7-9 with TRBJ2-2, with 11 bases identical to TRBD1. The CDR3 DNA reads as TGCCTAACCGGGCCCACGGGACAGGGGGTATCAGGGGAGCTGTTTTTT. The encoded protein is CLTGPTGQGVSGELFF.